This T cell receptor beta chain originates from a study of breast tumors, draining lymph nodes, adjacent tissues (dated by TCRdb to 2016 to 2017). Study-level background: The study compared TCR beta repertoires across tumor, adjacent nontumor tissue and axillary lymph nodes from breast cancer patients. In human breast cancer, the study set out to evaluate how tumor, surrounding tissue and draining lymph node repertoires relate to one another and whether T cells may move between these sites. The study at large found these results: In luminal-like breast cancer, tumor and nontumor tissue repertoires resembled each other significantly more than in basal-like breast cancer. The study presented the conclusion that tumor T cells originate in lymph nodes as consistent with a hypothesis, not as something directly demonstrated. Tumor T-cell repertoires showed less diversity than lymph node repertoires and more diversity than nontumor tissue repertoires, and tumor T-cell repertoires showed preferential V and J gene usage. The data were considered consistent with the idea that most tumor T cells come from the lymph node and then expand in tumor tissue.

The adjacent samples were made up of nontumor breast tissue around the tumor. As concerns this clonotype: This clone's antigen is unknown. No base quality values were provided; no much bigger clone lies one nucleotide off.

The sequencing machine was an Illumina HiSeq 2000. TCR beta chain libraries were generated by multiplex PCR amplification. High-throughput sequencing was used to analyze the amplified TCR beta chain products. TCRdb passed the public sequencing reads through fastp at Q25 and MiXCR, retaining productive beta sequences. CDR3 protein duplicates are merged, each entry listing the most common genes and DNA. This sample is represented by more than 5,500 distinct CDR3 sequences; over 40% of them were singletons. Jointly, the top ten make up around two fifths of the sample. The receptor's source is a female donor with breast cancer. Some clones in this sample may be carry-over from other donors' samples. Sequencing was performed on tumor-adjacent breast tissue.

The CDR3 in this case is CAWSVRVGAFF. In nucleotides, the sequence is TGTGCCTGGAGTGTGAGGGTAGGGGCTTTCTTT. The V gene is TRBV30 and the J gene is TRBJ1-1; the D gene lacks a confident call. The CDR3 runs 11 amino acids, cysteine and phenylalanine included. Here the CDR3 DNA is all that survives: 33 bases in frame from base 1. CDR1 and CDR2 were assigned from the germline V gene (reference sequence) as GTSNPN and SVGIG. V and J are truncated by 0 bases and 11 bases respectively, leaving an intervening sequence of 10 bases.